This record looks at one T cell receptor beta chain sequence and its context. Recruits, aged roughly 18 to 90 years, lived in 25 or so US areas. Recovery meant two consecutive negative NP/OP PCR tests, professional clearance, or resolved symptoms. The source of the sample is a study of blood T cell repertoires in COVID-19. Study-wide background: The cDNA or gDNA used as material had been derived from T cells, B-cell-depleted T cells, or PBMCs.

Under the authors' procedure: Amplification of reference gene primers was used by the study to estimate nucleated cell counts. Measured with immunoSEQ multiplex PCR; TCRdb has only the in-frame clones, and not every one. Clonal size and the V and J genes are those of that table, whereas D and trimming came from the DNA. The repertoire has approximately 260,000 clones, around nine tenths of them found once; the top ten carry about 1.9%. CDR1 LNHDA and CDR2 SQIVND come from the germline V gene (reference sequence). This CDR3 spans 15 amino acids. Losses at the gene ends were 3 bases for V and 2 bases for J; bases not matched to a gene: 6.

The sample consisted of PBMCs or T cells enriched from blood (not recorded which). The receptor's source is a woman under 30 who had recovered from COVID-19. V and J are TRBV19 and TRBJ2-7; TRBD2 agrees at 8 bases. This CDR3 reads CASSILAGGPYEQYF. In DNA, the CDR3 is TGTGCCAGTAGTATCTTGGCGGGGGGCCCCTACGAGCAGTACTTC.